This TCR beta chain was documented in a study of CD8 T cells in ankylosing spondylitis. TCRdb reprocessed the 5' RACE reads with MiXCR, giving one entry per CDR3 protein. The sample has a few hundred thousand distinct CDR3 sequences, about 10% seen once; the top ten hold 6.8%. The CDR3 runs 13 residues. Trimming stripped 6 bases from V and 7 bases from J, with 13 bases between. This clonotype was seen many times. This chain joins TRBV12-3 or TRBV12-4 and TRBJ1-5; a weak D match, TRBD1 (6 bases). The receptor comes from a male donor with ankylosing spondylitis or in good health (not recorded which). The sequenced sample was blood, either unsorted or a sorted T cell fraction (not recorded which). The chain's CDR3 is CASSTGRKQPQHF. The CDR3 coding sequence is TGTGCCAGCAGCACAGGGCGGAAACAGCCCCAGCATTTT.